Below are 5 T cell receptor beta chains sequenced from a single sample in a study of cytomegalovirus exposure and HLA in healthy donors. PCR primers comprised 60 Vbeta and 13 Jbeta primers. Clones were sequenced by immunoSEQ multiplex PCR, and TCRdb holds only the in-frame ones, with some missing. The data hold more than 150,000 clones, with over 80% observed a single time. The sequenced sample was PBMCs. Receptors originate from a girl aged 10 to 17 in good health and CMV-seropositive.

The chain links TRBV6-5 to TRBJ1-1; TRBD1 is a possible D gene (5 bases). Germline-derived CDR1 and CDR2 are MNHEY and SVGAGI. The germline V and J ends were trimmed by 0 bases and 5 bases, with 7 bases remaining between them. The CDR3 has 13 residues. The CDR3 DNA follows: TGTGCCAGCAGTTACTCCCGGGGGACTGAAGCTTTCTTT. Translating it yields CASSYSRGTEAFF.

The rearrangement uses TRBV25-1 and TRBJ2-5; TRBD2 agrees at 12 bases. Germline V gene lookup returns CDR1 MGHDK and CDR2 SYGVNS. The CDR3 consists of 15 residues. Unmatched junction bases numbered 9, after V lost 8 bases and J lost 5 bases. The CDR3 DNA sequence: TGTGCCAGCGGAATGACTAGCGGGAGACGTGAGACCCAGTACTTC. This translates into CASGMTSGRRETQYF.

The chain joins TRBV9 to TRBJ1-4; tentative D call: TRBD1 (6 bases). The CDR3 is made up of 15 amino acids. Trimming took 4 bases from V and 6 from J, leaving 16 bases between them. Germline assignment: CDR1 SGDLS and CDR2 YYNGEE. The CDR3 DNA sequence: TGTGCCAGCAGCATCCGGGACACGGACTATGAAAAACTGTTTTTT. It codes for CASSIRDTDYEKLFF.

The chain links TRBV6-1 to TRBJ1-5; D is perhaps TRBD1 (6 bases). V lost 4 bases and J 1 base, leaving 11 bases between the germline ends. The CDR3 has 15 amino acids. Germline V gene sequence: CDR1 MNHNS, CDR2 SASEGT. The CDR3 sequence: CASSGNRVSNQPQHF. The CDR3 DNA follows: TGTGCCAGCAGTGGCAACAGGGTCAGCAATCAGCCCCAGCATTTT.

The chain carries TRBV30 and TRBJ2-7, with D uncertain. CDR1 is GTSNPN and CDR2 is SVGIG in the germline V gene (reference sequence). This CDR3 has 11 amino acids. V lost 0 bases and J 6 bases, leaving 6 bases between the germline ends. This CDR3 reads CAWSVLREQYF. In nucleotides, the CDR3 is TGTGCCTGGAGTGTACTCCGCGAGCAGTACTTC.